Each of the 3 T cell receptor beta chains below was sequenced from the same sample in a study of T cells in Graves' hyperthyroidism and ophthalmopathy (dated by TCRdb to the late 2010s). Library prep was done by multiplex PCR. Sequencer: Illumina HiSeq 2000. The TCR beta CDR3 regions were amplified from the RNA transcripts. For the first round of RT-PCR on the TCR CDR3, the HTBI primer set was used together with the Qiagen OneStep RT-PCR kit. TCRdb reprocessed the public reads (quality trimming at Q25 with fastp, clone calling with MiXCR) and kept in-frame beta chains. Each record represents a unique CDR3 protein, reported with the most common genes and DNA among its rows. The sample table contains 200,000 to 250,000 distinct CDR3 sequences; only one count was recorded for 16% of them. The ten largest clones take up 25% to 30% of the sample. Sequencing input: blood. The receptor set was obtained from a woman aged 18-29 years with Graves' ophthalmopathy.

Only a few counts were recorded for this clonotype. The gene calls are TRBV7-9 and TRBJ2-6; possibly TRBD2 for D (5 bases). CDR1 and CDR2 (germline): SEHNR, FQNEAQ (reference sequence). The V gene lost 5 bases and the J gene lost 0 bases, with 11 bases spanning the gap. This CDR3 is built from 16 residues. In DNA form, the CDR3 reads TGTGCCAGCAGCAGAGAGGGAAGCTCTGGGGCCAACGTCCTGACTTTC. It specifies CASSREGSSGANVLTF.

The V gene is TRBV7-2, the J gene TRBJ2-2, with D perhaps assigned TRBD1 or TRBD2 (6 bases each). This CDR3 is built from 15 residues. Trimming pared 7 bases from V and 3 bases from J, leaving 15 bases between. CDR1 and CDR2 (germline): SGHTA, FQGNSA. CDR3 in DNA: TGTGCCAGCATGCAACAGGGCGGGGACACCGGGGAGCTGTTTTTT. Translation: CASMQQGGDTGELFF.

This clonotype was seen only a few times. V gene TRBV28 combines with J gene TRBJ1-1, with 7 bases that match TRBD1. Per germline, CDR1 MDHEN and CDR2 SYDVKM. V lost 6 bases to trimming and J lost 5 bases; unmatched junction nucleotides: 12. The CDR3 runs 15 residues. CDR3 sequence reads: CASRIIGQALTEAFF. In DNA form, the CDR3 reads TGTGCCAGCAGGATCATCGGACAGGCGTTGACTGAAGCTTTCTTT.